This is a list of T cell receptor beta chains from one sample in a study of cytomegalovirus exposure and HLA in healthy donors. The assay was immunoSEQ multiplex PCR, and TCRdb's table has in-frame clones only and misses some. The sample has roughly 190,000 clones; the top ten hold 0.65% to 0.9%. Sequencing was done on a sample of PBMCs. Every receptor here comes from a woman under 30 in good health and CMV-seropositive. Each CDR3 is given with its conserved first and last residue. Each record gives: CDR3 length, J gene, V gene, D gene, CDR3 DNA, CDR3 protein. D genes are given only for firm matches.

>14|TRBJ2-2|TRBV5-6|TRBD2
TGTGCCAGCAGCTTGGGACTAGCAGCCGGGGAGCTGTTTTTT
CASSLGLAAGELFF
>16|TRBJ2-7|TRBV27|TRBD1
TGTGCCAGCAGTATCTGGGACAGGTGGTCCCTTTACGAGCAGTACTTC
CASSIWDRWSLYEQYF
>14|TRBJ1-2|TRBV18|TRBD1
TGTGCCAGCGCAGAAGGGGGCTATGTCTATGGCTACACCTTC
CASAEGGYVYGYTF
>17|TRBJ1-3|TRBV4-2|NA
TGTGCCAGCAGCCAAGATCACGGGATCCCAGCTGGAAACACCATATATTTT
CASSQDHGIPAGNTIYF
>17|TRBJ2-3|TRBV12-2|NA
TGTGCAAGTCGCTTAGAAGGACTAGCGGGCCACACAGATACGCAGTATTTT
CASRLEGLAGHTDTQYF
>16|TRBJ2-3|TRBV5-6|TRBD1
TGTGCCAGCAGCTGGTGGACAGGGGTTGGAGGAGATACGCAGTATTTT
CASSWWTGVGGDTQYF
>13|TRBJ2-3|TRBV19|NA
TGTGCCGTGGGTCCCGAGGACACAGATACGCAGTATTTT
CAVGPEDTDTQYF
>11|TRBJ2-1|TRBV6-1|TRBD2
TGTGCCAGCAGCGGACTAGGTGAGCAGTTCTTC
CASSGLGEQFF
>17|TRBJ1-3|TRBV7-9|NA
TGTGCCAGCAGCTTAGGGGGGGTATCAACCTCTGGAAACACCATATATTTT
CASSLGGVSTSGNTIYF
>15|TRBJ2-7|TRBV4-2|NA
TGTGCCAGCAGCCAAGGAGACTCCTTTACCTACGAGCAGTACTTC
CASSQGDSFTYEQYF
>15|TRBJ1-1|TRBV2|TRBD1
TGTGCCAGCAGTGAATCGACAGGGGCGCTCACTGAAGCTTTCTTT
CASSESTGALTEAFF
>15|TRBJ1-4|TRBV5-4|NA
TGTGCCAGCAGCTTGGTTCAGGGTCCGGGCGAAAAACTGTTTTTT
CASSLVQGPGEKLFF
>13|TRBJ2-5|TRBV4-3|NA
TGCGCCAGCAGCCCCGAGTTGGTAGAGACCCAGTACTTC
CASSPELVETQYF
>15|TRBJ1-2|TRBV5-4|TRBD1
TGTGCCAGCAGCGCGCCGGAGACAGGGCCTTATGGCTACACCTTC
CASSAPETGPYGYTF
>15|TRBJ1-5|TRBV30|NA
TGTGCCTGGGACGCGACGGGGGGGAGCAATCAGCCCCAGCATTTT
CAWDATGGSNQPQHF
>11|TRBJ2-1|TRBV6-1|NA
TGTGCCAGCACCCGAACTAGTGAGCAGTTCTTC
CASTRTSEQFF
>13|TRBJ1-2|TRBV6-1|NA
TGTGCCAGCAGTGAGACTTCAGATCATGGCTACACCTTC
CASSETSDHGYTF
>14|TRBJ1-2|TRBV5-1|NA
TGCGCCAGCAGCCCCCCAGCCCTGTCGGGGGGCTACACCTTC
CASSPPALSGGYTF
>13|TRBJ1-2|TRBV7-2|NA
TGTGCCAGCAGCCCGGACAGTAACTATGGCTACACCTTC
CASSPDSNYGYTF
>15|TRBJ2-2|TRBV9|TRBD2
TGTGCCAGCAGCACTAGCGGGGGGGCCACCGGGGAGCTGTTTTTT
CASSTSGGATGELFF
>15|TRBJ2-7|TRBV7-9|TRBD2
TGTGCCAGCAGCTTAGCGGGCGGGAGGACCTACGAGCAGTACTTC
CASSLAGGRTYEQYF
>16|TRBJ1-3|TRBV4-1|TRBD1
TGCGCCAGCAGCCGTGGGACAGGATCAAGGGGAAACACCATATATTTT
CASSRGTGSRGNTIYF
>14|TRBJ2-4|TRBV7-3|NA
TGTGCCAGCAGCATGGACGGAGGCTTTGGCATTCAGTACTTC
CASSMDGGFGIQYF
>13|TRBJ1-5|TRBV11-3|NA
TGTGCCAGCAGCCCAAACTCGAATCAGCCCCAGCATTTT
CASSPNSNQPQHF
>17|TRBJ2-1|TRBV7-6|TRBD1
TGTGCCAGCAGCCCGAAACAGGGGGACGTCTCCTACAATGAGCAGTTCTTC
CASSPKQGDVSYNEQFF
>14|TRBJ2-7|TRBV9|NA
TGTGCCAGCAGCGATGACAGGGGAGGGAACGAGCAGTACTTC
CASSDDRGGNEQYF
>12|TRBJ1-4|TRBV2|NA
TGTGCCAGCAGGGGAGAGGGCGAAAAACTGTTTTTT
CASRGEGEKLFF
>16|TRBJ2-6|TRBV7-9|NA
TGTGCCAGCAGCGCGGGTGGATCCTCTGGGGCCAACGTCCTGACTTTC
CASSAGGSSGANVLTF
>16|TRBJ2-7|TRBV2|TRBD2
TGTGCCAGCAGTGGGACCGGGACTAGCTTTTTCTTCGAGCAGTACTTC
CASSGTGTSFFFEQYF
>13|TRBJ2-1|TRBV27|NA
TGTGCCAGCAGTTTGCGTGGTAACAATGAGCAGTTCTTC
CASSLRGNNEQFF
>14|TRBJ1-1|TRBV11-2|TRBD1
TGTGCCAGCAGCATCACAGGGGGCGCCTCTGAAGCTTTCTTT
CASSITGGASEAFF
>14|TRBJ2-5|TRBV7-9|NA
TGTGCCAGCAGTAAACAGGGTGTGGGAGAGACCCAGTACTTC
CASSKQGVGETQYF
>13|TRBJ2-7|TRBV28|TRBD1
TGTGCCAGCAGTCCAGGACAGGGGGCCGAGCAGTACTTC
CASSPGQGAEQYF
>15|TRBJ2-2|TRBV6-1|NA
TGTGCCAGCAGTGAAATGGAGCTGAACACCGGGGAGCTGTTTTTT
CASSEMELNTGELFF
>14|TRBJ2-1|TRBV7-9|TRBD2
TGTGCCAGTTCTGTTGCGGGAGGGAAAAATGAGCAGTTCTTC
CASSVAGGKNEQFF
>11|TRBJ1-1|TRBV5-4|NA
TGTGCCAGCAGCTTCGGTCCAGAAGCTTTCTTT
CASSFGPEAFF
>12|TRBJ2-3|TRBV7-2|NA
TGTGCCAGCAGTTTCCGGGAAGATACGCAGTATTTT
CASSFREDTQYF
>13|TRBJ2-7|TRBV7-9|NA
TGTGCCAGCAGCTCCGGGACAACCTACGAGCAGTACTTC
CASSSGTTYEQYF
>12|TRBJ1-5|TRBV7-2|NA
TGTGCCAGCAGCTTTAGTAGTGAGCCCCAGCATTTT
CASSFSSEPQHF
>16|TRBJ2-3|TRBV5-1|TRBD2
TGCGCCAGCAGCTTGGTCACTAGCGGGGAACGGAATACGCAGTATTTT
CASSLVTSGERNTQYF
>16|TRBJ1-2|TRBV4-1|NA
TGCGCCAGCAGCCATAGGAGGGCGGGGGGCGCGTATGGCTACACCTTC
CASSHRRAGGAYGYTF